The 11 T cell receptor beta chains below all came from one sample that was sequenced in a study of blood T cell repertoires in COVID-19. Profiled with immunoSEQ multiplex PCR; TCRdb holds only in-frame clones, not every one. The sample shows 650,000 to 800,000 clones, over 80% of them seen only once. Sequencing input: peripheral blood. These receptor sequences come from a woman younger than 35 with acute or convalescent COVID-19.

The chain employs TRBV25-1 and TRBJ1-6; possibly TRBD1 for D (5 bases). V lost 8 bases, J lost 4 bases, and 24 bases lay in between. Germline CDR1 MGHDK, CDR2 SYGVNS. The CDR3 has 18 amino acids. The chain's CDR3 is CASSSGVGGLLYNSPLHF. DNA for the CDR3: TGTGCCAGCTCAAGTGGGGTTGGGGGACTTCTTTATAATTCACCCCTCCACTTT.

This clone was detected a few times. CDR3 bases: TGTGCCATCAGTGCACAGGGGGGAGGCAACTATGGCTACACCTTC. Protein sequence: CAISAQGGGNYGYTF. This chain links TRBV10-3 with TRBJ1-2; TRBD1 aligns across 8 bases. Germline assignment: CDR1 ENHRY and CDR2 SYGVKD. This CDR3 has 15 amino acids. The ends lost 4 bases at V and 2 bases at J; junction bases unmatched: 6.

This clone has a handful of counts. The J gene is TRBJ1-2, the V gene TRBV9; TRBD1 matches 8 bases. Trimming cost V 6 bases and J 13 bases; bases outside gene matches: 17. Germline CDR1 SGDLS, CDR2 YYNGEE. This CDR3 has 14 residues. The CDR3 bases are TGTGCCAGCAATCGGGACAGGATGAGTGATGGAGCCACCTTC. Residues: CASNRDRMSDGATF. The full variable domain, completed using reference TRBV9 and TRBJ1-2, is DSGVTQTPKHLITATGQRVTLRCSPRSGDLSVYWYQQSLDQGLQFLIQYYNGEERAKGNILERFSAQQFPDLHSELNLSSLELGDSALYFCASNRDRMSDGATFGSGTRLTVV.

The J gene is TRBJ1-1, the V gene TRBV11-3; 7 bases are a match to TRBD1. Germline V gene lookup returns CDR1 SGHNT and CDR2 YENEEA. Trimming cost V 1 base and J 4 bases; bases outside gene matches: 6. This CDR3 has 15 residues. The CDR3 bases are TGTGCCAGCAGCTTAGCAACGGACAGGCCCACTGAAGCTTTCTTT. It codes for CASSLATDRPTEAFF. The full variable domain, rest sourced from reference TRBV11-3 and TRBJ1-1, is EAGVVQSPRYKIIEKKQPVAFWCNPISGHNTLYWYLQNLGQGPELLIRYENEEAVDDSQLPKDRFSAERLKGVDSTLKIQPAELGDSAVYLCASSLATDRPTEAFFGQGTRLTVV.

The J gene is TRBJ1-1, the V gene TRBV30, with D uncertain. CDR1 and CDR2 (germline): GTSNPN, SVGIG (reference sequence). The ends were cut back, 0 bases at V and 1 base at J, with 9 bases in the middle. This CDR3 has 14 residues. Here the CDR3 DNA reads TGTGCCTGGAGTGTCGATCACAAGAACACTGAAGCTTTCTTT. It translates to CAWSVDHKNTEAFF.

The V gene is TRBV5-8, the J gene TRBJ2-7, with 7 nucleotides matching TRBD2. The CDR3 length is 15 residues. Looked up from germline, CDR1 is SGHTS and CDR2 is YDEGEE. V trimming: 3 bases; J trimming: 3 bases; junction bases outside the gene matches: 9. The CDR3 here is CASSYPGGDGYEQYF. DNA for the CDR3: TGTGCCAGCAGCTACCCTGGGGGGGATGGCTACGAGCAGTACTTC.

Turning to this clone: Distinct nucleotide sequences in the sample also encode this CDR3. This CDR3 reads CASSQPDRGYGYTF. The CDR3 DNA sequence: TGCGCCAGCAGCCAACCGGACAGAGGCTATGGCTACACCTTC. The rearrangement links TRBV4-1 to TRBJ1-2, with a tentative D call TRBD1 (6 bases). V gave up 2 bases and J gave up 4 bases, with 11 bases separating them. This CDR3 spans 14 amino acids. Germline lookup yields CDR1 MGHRA and CDR2 YSYEKL.

This clone was observed once. V is TRBV4-3 and J is TRBJ2-1; D is uncertain. Between the trimmed V and J ends, which lost 1 base and 0 bases, there was a span of 13 bases. The CDR3 is made up of 17 amino acids. Looked up from germline, CDR1 is LGHNA and CDR2 is YSLEER. CDR3 DNA sequence: TGCGCCAGCAGCCAAGCAGCAGCGTTGAGCTCCTACAATGAGCAGTTCTTC. This codes for CASSQAAALSSYNEQFF.

The chain is built from TRBV18 and TRBJ1-1; D might be TRBD1 (5 bases). CDR3 length: 15 residues. CDR1 is KGHSH and CDR2 is LQKENI in the germline V gene. Trimming removed 3 bases at V and 4 bases at J, with 15 bases between. The CDR3 nucleotides are TGTGCCAGCTCACCCAGGGCCCAAACCCTCACTGAAGCTTTCTTT. This codes for CASSPRAQTLTEAFF.

The CDR3 here is CASGLDRGRLEQYF. In DNA form, the CDR3 reads TGTGCCAGCGGACTGGACAGGGGGCGTCTCGAGCAGTACTTC. The gene calls are TRBV28 and TRBJ2-7, with 11 bases matching TRBD1. Trimming removed 8 bases from V and 6 bases from J; junction bases left unmatched: 9. This CDR3 region has 14 residues. In germline, CDR1 is MDHEN, CDR2 SYDVKM.

The V and J genes are TRBV7-9 and TRBJ1-5; D is perhaps TRBD1 (6 bases). Per germline, CDR1 SEHNR and CDR2 FQNEAQ (reference sequence). V was clipped by 3 bases and J by 4 bases, with 10 bases between them. The CDR3 loop spans 14 amino acids. DNA for the CDR3: TGTGCCAGCAGCTTGGGGGGGCCTAATCAGCCCCAGCATTTT. It codes for CASSLGGPNQPQHF.